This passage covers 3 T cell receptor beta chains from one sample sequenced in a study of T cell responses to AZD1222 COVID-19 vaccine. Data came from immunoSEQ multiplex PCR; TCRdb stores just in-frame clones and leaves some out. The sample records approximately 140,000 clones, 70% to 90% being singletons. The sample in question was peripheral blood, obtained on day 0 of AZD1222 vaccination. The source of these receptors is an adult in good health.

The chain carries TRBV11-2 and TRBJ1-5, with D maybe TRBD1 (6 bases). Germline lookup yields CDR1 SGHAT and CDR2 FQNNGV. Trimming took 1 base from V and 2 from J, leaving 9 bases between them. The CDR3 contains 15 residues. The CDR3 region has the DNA TGTGCCAGCAGCTTAGGCAGGGGAGGCAATCAGCCCCAGCATTTT. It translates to CASSLGRGGNQPQHF. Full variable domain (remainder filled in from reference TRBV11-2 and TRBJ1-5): EAGVAQSPRYKIIEKRQSVAFWCNPISGHATLYWYQQILGQGPKLLIQFQNNGVVDDSQLPKDRFSAERLKGVDSTLKIQPAKLEDSAVYLCASSLGRGGNQPQHFGDGTRLSIL.

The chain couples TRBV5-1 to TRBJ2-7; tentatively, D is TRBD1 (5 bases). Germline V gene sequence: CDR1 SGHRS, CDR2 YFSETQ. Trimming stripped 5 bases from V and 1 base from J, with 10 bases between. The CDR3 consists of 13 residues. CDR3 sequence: CASSYGQSYEQYF. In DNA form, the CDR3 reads TGCGCCAGCAGTTATGGACAATCCTACGAGCAGTACTTC.

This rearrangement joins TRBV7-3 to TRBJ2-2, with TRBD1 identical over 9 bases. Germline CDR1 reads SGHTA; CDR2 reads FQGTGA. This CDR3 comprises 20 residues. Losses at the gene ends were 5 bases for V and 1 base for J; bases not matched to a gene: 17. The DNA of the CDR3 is TGTGCCAGCAGCCCCCTCATTCGCGACAGGGGGAAAAGGAACACCGGGGAGCTGTTTTTT. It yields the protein CASSPLIRDRGKRNTGELFF. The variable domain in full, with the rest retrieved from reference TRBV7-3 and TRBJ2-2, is GAGVSQTPSNKVTEKGKYVELRCDPISGHTALYWYRQSLGQGPEFLIYFQGTGAADDSGLPNDRFFAVRPEGSVSTLKIQRTERGDSAVYLCASSPLIRDRGKRNTGELFFGEGSRLTVL.